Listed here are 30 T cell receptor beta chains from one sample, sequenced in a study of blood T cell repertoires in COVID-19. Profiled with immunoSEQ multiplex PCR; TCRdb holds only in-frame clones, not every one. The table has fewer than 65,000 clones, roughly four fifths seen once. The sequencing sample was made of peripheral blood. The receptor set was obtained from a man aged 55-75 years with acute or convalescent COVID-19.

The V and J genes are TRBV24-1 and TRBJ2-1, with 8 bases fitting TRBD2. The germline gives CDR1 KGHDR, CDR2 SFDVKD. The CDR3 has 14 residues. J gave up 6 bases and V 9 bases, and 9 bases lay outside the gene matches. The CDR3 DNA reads TGTGCCACCTCTCAGCGGGGGAGCCTCAATGAGCAGTTCTTC. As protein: CATSQRGSLNEQFF.

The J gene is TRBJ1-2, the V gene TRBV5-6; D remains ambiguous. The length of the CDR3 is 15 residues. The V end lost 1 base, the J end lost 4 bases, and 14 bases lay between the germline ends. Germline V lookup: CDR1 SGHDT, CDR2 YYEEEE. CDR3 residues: CASSLSTLPPYGYTF. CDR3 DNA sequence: TGTGCCAGCAGCTTGAGCACTTTACCGCCCTATGGCTACACCTTC.

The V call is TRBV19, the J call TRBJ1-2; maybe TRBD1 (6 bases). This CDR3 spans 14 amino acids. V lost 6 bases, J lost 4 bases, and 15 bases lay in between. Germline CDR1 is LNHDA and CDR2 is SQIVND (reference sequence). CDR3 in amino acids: CASRTREGGYGYTF. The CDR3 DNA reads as TGTGCCAGTAGAACTCGGGAAGGGGGCTATGGCTACACCTTC.

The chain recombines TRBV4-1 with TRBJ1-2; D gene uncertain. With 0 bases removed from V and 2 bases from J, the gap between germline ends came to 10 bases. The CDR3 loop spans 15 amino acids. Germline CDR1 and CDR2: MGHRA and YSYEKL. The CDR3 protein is CASSQDPGGNYGYTF. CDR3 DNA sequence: TGCGCCAGCAGCCAAGATCCCGGCGGAAACTATGGCTACACCTTC.

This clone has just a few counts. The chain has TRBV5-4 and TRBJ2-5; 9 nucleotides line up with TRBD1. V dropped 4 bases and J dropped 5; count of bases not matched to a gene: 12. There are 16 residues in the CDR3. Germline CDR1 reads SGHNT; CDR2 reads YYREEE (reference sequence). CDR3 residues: CASSRSGGTGRETQYF. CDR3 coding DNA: TGTGCCAGCAGCCGTTCAGGAGGGACAGGGCGGGAGACCCAGTACTTC.

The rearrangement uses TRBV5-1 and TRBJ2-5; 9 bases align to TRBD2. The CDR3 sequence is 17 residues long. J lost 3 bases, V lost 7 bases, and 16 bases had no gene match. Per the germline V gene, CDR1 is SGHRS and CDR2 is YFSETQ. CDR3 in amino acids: CASQVQRVAGAKETQYF. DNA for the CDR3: TGCGCCAGCCAAGTTCAGCGCGTAGCGGGGGCCAAAGAGACCCAGTACTTC.

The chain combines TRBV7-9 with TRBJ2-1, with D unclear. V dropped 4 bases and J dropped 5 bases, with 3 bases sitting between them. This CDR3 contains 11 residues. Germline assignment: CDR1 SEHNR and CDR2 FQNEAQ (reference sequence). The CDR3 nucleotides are TGTGCCAGCAGCTATAACAATGAGCAGTTCTTC. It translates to CASSYNNEQFF.

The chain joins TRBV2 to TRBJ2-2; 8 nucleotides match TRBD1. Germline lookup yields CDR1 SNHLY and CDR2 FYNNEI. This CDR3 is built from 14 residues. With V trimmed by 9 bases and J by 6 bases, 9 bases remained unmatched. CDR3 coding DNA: TGTGCCAGTACGGGGCAGGGGGCATCCGGGGAGCTGTTTTTT. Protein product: CASTGQGASGELFF.

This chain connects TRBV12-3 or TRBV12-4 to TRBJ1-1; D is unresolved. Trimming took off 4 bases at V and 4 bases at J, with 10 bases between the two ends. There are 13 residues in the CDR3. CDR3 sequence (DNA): TGTGCCAGCAGTTGGGGAGGTGGCACTGAAGCTTTCTTT. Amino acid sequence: CASSWGGGTEAFF.

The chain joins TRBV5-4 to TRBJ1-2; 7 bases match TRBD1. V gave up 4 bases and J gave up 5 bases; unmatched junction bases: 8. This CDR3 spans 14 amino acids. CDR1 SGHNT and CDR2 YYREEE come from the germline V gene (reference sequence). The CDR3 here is CASSQGTDGYGYTF. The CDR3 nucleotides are TGTGCCAGCAGCCAGGGGACAGATGGGTATGGCTACACCTTC.

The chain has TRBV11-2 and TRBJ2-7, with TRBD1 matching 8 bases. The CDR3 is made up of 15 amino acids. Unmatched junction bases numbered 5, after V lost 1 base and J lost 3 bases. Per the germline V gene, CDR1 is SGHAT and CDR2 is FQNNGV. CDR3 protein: CASSLGQGAFYEQYF. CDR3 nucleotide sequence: TGTGCCAGCAGCTTAGGGCAGGGGGCTTTCTACGAGCAGTACTTC.

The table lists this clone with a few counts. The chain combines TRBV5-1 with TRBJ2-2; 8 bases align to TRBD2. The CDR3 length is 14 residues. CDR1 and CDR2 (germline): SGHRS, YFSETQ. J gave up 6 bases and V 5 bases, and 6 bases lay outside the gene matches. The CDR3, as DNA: TGCGCCAGCAGTACTGGGACTAGTTCCGGGGAGCTGTTTTTT. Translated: CASSTGTSSGELFF.

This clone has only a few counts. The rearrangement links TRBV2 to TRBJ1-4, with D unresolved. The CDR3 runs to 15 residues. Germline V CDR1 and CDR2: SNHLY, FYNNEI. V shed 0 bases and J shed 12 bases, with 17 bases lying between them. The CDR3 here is CASSEARGSLKELFF. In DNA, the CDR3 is TGTGCCAGCAGTGAAGCACGGGGATCCTTGAAGGAACTGTTTTTT.

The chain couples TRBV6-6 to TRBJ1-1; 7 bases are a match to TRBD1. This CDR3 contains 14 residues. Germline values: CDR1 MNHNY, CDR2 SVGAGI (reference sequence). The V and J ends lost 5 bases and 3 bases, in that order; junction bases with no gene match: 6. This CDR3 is CASSTTGADTEAFF. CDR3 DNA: TGTGCCAGCAGTACAACAGGGGCCGACACTGAAGCTTTCTTT.

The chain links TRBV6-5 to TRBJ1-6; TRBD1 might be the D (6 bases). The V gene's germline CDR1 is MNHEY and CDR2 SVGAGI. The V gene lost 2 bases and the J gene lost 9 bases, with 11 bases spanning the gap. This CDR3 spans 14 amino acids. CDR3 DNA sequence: TGTGCCAGCAGTTACCAGGGGCCGGGTTCACCCCTCCACTTT. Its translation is CASSYQGPGSPLHF.

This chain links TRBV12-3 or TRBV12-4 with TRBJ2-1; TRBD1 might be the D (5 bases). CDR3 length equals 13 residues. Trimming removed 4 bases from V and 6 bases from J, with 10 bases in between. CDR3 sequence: CASSSREGNEQFF. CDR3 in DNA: TGTGCCAGCAGTTCCAGGGAAGGCAATGAGCAGTTCTTC.

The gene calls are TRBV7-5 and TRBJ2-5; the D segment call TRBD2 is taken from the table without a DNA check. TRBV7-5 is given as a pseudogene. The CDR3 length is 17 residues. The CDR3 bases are TGTGTCAGAAGCTTAACCACAGCGGGGGTTATTCAAGAGACCCAGTACTTC. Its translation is CVRSLTTAGVIQETQYF.

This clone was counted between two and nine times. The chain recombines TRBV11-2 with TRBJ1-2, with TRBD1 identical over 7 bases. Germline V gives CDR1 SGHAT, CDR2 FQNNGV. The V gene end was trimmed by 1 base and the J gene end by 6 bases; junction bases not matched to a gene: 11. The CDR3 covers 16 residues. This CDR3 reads CASSLGRGQGGNGYTF. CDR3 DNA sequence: TGTGCCAGCAGCTTAGGGAGGGGGCAAGGGGGTAATGGCTACACCTTC.

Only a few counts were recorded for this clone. The CDR3 DNA is TGTGCCAGCAGCCAAGTAGCGGGGTACGAGCAGTACTTC. It yields the protein CASSQVAGYEQYF. The chain has TRBV7-2 and TRBJ2-7, with 8 nucleotides matching TRBD2. CDR3 length: 13 amino acids. Germline V CDR1 and CDR2: SGHTA, FQGNSA. V shed 5 bases and J 4 bases; nucleotides not matched to a gene: 4. The full variable domain, with the rest looked up from reference TRBV7-2 and TRBJ2-7, is GAGVSQSPSNKVTEKGKDVELRCDPISGHTALYWYRQSLGQGLEFLIYFQGNSAPDKSGLPSDRFSAERTGGSVSTLTIQRTQQEDSAVYLCASSQVAGYEQYFGPGTRLTVT.

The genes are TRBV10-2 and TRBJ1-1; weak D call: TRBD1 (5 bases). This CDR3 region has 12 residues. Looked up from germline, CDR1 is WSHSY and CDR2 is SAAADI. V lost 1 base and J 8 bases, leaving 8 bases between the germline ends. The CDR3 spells CASSEWGVEAFF. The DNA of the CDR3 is TGCGCCAGCAGTGAGTGGGGCGTAGAAGCTTTCTTT.

DNA of the CDR3: TGTGCCAGCAGCAAGGTGGGGGGAAATGAGCAGTTCTTC. It specifies CASSKVGGNEQFF. J is TRBJ2-1 and V is TRBV7-6, with D possibly TRBD2 on 6 matching bases. The V end lost 5 bases, the J end lost 7 bases, and 12 bases lay between the germline ends. The germline gives CDR1 SGHVS, CDR2 FNYEAQ. This CDR3 contains 13 residues.

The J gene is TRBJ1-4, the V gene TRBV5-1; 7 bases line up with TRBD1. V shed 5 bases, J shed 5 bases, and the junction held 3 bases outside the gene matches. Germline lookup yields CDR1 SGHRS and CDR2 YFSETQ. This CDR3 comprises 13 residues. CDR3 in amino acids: CASRTGLNEKLFF. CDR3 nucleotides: TGCGCCAGCAGGACAGGGTTGAATGAAAAACTGTTTTTT.

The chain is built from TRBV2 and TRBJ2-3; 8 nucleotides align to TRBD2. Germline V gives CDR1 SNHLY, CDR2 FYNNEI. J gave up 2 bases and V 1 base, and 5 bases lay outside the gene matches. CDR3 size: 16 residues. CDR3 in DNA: TGTGCCAGCAGTGAAGGGGGGCGGGGGGCCACAGATACGCAGTATTTT. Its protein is CASSEGGRGATDTQYF.

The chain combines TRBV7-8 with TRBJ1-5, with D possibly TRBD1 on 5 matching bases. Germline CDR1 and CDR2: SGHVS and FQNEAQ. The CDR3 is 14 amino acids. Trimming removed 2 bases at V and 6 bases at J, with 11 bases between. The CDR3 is CASSLQGSSQPQHF. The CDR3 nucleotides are TGTGCCAGCAGCTTACAGGGATCGAGTCAGCCCCAGCATTTT. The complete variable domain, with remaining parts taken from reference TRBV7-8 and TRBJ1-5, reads GAGVSQSPRYKVAKRGQDVALRCDPISGHVSLFWYQQALGQGPEFLTYFQNEAQLDKSGLPSDRFFAERPEGSVSTLKIQRTQQEDSAVYLCASSLQGSSQPQHFGDGTRLSIL.

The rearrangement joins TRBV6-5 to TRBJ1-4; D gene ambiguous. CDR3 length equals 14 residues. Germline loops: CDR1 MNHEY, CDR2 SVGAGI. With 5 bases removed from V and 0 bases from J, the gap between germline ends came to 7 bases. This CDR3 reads CASSRQATNEKLFF. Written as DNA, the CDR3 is TGTGCCAGCAGTAGACAAGCAACTAATGAAAAACTGTTTTTT.

CDR3 DNA sequence: TGTGCCAGTAGTACCGGACTCGGAAACACCATATATTTT. This sequence encodes CASSTGLGNTIYF. J is TRBJ1-3 and V is TRBV19; unclear D gene. V dropped 4 bases and J dropped 4 bases, with 8 bases sitting between them. This CDR3 comprises 13 residues. The germline V gene has CDR1 LNHDA and CDR2 SQIVND (reference sequence).

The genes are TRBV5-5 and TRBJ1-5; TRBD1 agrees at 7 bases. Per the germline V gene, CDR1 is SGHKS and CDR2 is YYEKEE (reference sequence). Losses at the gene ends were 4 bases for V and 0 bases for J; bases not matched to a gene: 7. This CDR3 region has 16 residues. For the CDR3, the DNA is TGTGCCAGCAGCCGCGAGACAGGGACTAGCAATCAGCCCCAGCATTTT. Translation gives CASSRETGTSNQPQHF.

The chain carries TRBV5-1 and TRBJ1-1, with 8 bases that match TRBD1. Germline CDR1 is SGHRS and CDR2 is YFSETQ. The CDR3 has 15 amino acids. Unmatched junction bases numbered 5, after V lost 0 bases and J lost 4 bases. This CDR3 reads CASSLEGTGITEAFF. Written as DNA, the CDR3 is TGCGCCAGCAGCTTGGAGGGGACAGGTATCACTGAAGCTTTCTTT.

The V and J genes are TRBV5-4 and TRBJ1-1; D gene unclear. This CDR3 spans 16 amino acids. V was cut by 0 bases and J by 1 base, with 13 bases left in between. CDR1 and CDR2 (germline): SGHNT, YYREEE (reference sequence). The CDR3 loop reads CASSLGGGAGNTEAFF. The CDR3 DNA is TGTGCCAGCAGCTTGGGAGGCGGTGCCGGGAACACTGAAGCTTTCTTT.

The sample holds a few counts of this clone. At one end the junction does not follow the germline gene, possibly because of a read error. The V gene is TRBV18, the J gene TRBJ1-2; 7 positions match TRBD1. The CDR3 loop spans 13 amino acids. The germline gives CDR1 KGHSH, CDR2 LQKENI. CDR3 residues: CASTPDRLDGYTF. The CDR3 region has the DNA TGTGCCAGCACACCGGACAGGCTGGACGGCTACACCTTC.